One and the same sample provided the 8 T cell receptor beta chains below, sequenced in a study of CD8+ T cells in alopecia areata. RNA extraction and reverse transcription yielded cDNA as sequencing template. Sequencing used immunoSEQ multiplex PCR; TCRdb keeps in-frame clones, though not all of them. The sample lists more than 100,000 clones, approximately 84% occurring once. Treatment indicated: oral pan-JAK inhibitor, 5-10 mg twice daily. The sample here was CD8+ T cells sorted from blood, taken between weeks 30 and 35, from a patient treated with tofacitinib. These receptors were taken from a human donor with alopecia areata.

This clone was seen only once. In the same sample, other DNA sequences code for this CDR3. This chain links TRBV27 with TRBJ1-1, with D perhaps TRBD1 (6 bases). The CDR3 extends over 14 amino acids. The germline gives CDR1 MNHEY, CDR2 SMNVEV (reference sequence). V lost 2 bases and J lost 4, with 11 bases in between. In DNA form, the CDR3 reads TGTGCCAGCAGTTTAAGGGGGGGCACCACTGAAGCTTTCTTT. The encoded protein is CASSLRGGTTEAFF.

This sequence joins TRBV27 and TRBJ2-7; weak D call: TRBD1 (5 bases). The germline CDR1 and CDR2 sequences are MNHEY and SMNVEV (reference sequence). This CDR3 is 15 amino acids long. Trimming stripped 3 bases from V and 3 bases from J, with 15 bases between. The CDR3 is CASSLSGALGYEQYF. The DNA for the CDR3 is TGTGCCAGCAGTTTGAGTGGGGCGTTGGGCTACGAGCAGTACTTC.

The gene calls are TRBV13 and TRBJ2-5; D is unresolved. V was pared by 2 bases and J by 2 bases, with 0 bases between. The CDR3 is 11 residues long. Germline-derived CDR1 and CDR2 are PRHDT and FYEKMQ (reference sequence). CDR3 nucleotide sequence: TGTGCCAGCAGCTTACAAGAGACCCAGTACTTC. Translated: CASSLQETQYF.

In this sample, this clone turned up a few times. The chain links TRBV29-1 to TRBJ1-2; no firm D call. Germline CDR1 SQVTM, CDR2 ANQGSEA. This CDR3 is built from 13 residues. Deletions cut 6 bases from V and 4 bases from J, with 15 bases between. CDR3 loop: CSVLTPEGYGYTF. As DNA, the CDR3 is TGCAGCGTCCTTACACCGGAGGGCTATGGCTACACCTTC.

The genes are TRBV6-5 and TRBJ1-1; D gene unclear. CDR1 and CDR2 from the germline V gene are MNHEY and SVGAGI. Trimming stripped 0 bases from V and 10 bases from J, with 15 bases between. The CDR3 length is 14 residues. In nucleotides, the CDR3 is TGTGCCAGCAGTTACTCTGGGTCGGGTTTGGGAGCTTTCTTT. This gives the protein CASSYSGSGLGAFF.

The chain combines TRBV7-2 with TRBJ2-7, with D possibly matching TRBD2 (5 bases). The germline V gene has CDR1 SGHTA and CDR2 FQGNSA. The CDR3 sequence is 14 residues long. V shed 4 bases and J shed 4 bases, with 14 bases lying between them. Here the CDR3 DNA reads TGTGCCAGCAGCTCGGGCCCGGAGGCTTACGAGCAGTACTTC. Protein: CASSSGPEAYEQYF.

The chain is built from TRBV5-1 and TRBJ2-7; TRBD1 aligns across 9 bases. This CDR3 is 14 amino acids long. Germline-derived CDR1 and CDR2 are SGHRS and YFSETQ. Trimming removed 4 bases from V and 2 bases from J; junction bases left unmatched: 4. In DNA, the CDR3 is TGCGCCAGCAGCCCTGGGACAGGGCCCTACGAGCAGTACTTC. Translated: CASSPGTGPYEQYF.

As to this clone: This sample also contains other DNA sequences that code for the same CDR3. The chain combines TRBV7-3 with TRBJ2-5, with D possibly TRBD2 on 5 matching bases. The CDR3 contains 13 residues. V lost 4 bases, J lost 3 bases, and 9 bases lay in between. The germline V gene encodes CDR1 SGHTA and CDR2 FQGTGA. The CDR3 spells CASSSWTEETQYF. In nucleotides, the CDR3 is TGTGCCAGCAGCTCGTGGACTGAAGAGACCCAGTACTTC.